Listed below are T cell receptor beta chains from one sample, sequenced in a study of blood T cell repertoires in COVID-19. Sequenced by immunoSEQ multiplex PCR; TCRdb stores in-frame clones only, minus some. Of about 93,000 clones listed, around 90% are singletons. Sequencing used peripheral blood. The receptor source for this set is a man aged 45-65 years with acute or convalescent COVID-19. The CDR3 runs from the conserved cysteine through the conserved F or W. D genes are given only for firm matches. The size of a clone is reported for some rows only, either as once, few or many, or as a class for expanded clones.

clone_size j_call v_call d_call cdr3_nt cdr3_aa
. TRBJ2-5 TRBV30 . TGTGCCTGGGGGGCATCGGAGACCCAGTACTTC CAWGASETQYF
. TRBJ2-7 TRBV13 TRBD2 TGTGCCAGCAGCTCCTGGACTAGCGGGATATACGAGCAGTACTTC CASSSWTSGIYEQYF
. TRBJ1-6 TRBV2 TRBD1 TGTGCCAGCAGTCGACAGGGGAATTCACCCCTCCACTTT CASSRQGNSPLHF
. TRBJ2-5 TRBV2 . TGTGCCAGCAGTGAAAGGGCGGGGAGCCAAGAGACCCAGTACTTC CASSERAGSQETQYF
. TRBJ2-5 TRBV7-9 TRBD2 TGTGCCAGCAGCTTAGGGCCCCCGCAGGAGCGGGGGAGACAAGAGACCCAGTACTTC CASSLGPPQERGRQETQYF
. TRBJ1-5 TRBV6-6 . TGTGCCAGCAGTTCTTTTCCCGGGGGAGCGGAACCCCAGCATTTT CASSSFPGGAEPQHF
. TRBJ1-1 TRBV6-6 . TGTGCCAGCAGTCCAGAATACACTGAAGCTTTCTTT CASSPEYTEAFF
. TRBJ1-3 TRBV30 . TGTGCCTGGAGTGTCTACTCTGGAAACACCATATATTTT CAWSVYSGNTIYF
. TRBJ1-2 TRBV6-2/TRBV6-3 . TGTGCCAGCAGCTCCCCCAACTACCTAAGGACAGAGACAAAGTTAAACTATGGCTACACCTTC CASSSPNYLRTETKLNYGYTF
. TRBJ1-4 TRBV19 TRBD1 TGTGCCAGTAGCTGGACAGGGCGAGGTAATGAAAAACTGTTTTTT CASSWTGRGNEKLFF
. TRBJ1-5 TRBV6-1 . TGTGCCAGCAGTGATTCAGGGAAAGGAAATCAGCCCCAGCATTTT CASSDSGKGNQPQHF
. TRBJ1-1 TRBV6-5 TRBD1 TGTGCCAGCAGTTACGGGACAGGTAGGCACACTGAAGCTTTCTTT CASSYGTGRHTEAFF
few TRBJ1-5 TRBV5-1 . TGCGCCAGCCGCTCCACAGTCTATAGCAATCAGCCCCAGCATTTT CASRSTVYSNQPQHF
once TRBJ1-4 TRBV5-1 . TGCGCCAGCAGTCCACAACAGGGAAGAGAAAAACTGTTTTTT CASSPQQGREKLFF
. TRBJ2-3 TRBV7-6 TRBD2 TGTGCCAGCAGCTTAGCGCCCCCCGCCTATAAGCGGGAGGGCACAGATACGCAGTATTTT CASSLAPPAYKREGTDTQYF
. TRBJ2-7 TRBV28 . TGTGCCAGCAGTGGCCCCCCAGGGTACGAGCAGTACTTC CASSGPPGYEQYF
. TRBJ2-5 TRBV2 TRBD2 TGTGCCAGCAGAATACCGGGACTAGAGGTGGAGACCCAGTACTTC CASRIPGLEVETQYF
few TRBJ2-6 TRBV7-2 . TGTGCCAGCAGCTTAGCGGGAACTAGGGCATCTGGGGCCAACGTCCTGACTTTC CASSLAGTRASGANVLTF
. TRBJ2-1 TRBV4-3 TRBD1 TGCGCCAGCAGCCAAGATGCGACAGGGGGTGAGCAGTTCTTC CASSQDATGGEQFF
. TRBJ2-7 TRBV7-9 . TGTGCCAGCAGCTTAGAACGGGAGCAGTACTTC CASSLEREQYF
. TRBJ1-3 TRBV6-5 . TGTGCCAGCAGTCTACAACAGGGAGCTGGAAACACCATATATTTT CASSLQQGAGNTIYF
. TRBJ2-1 TRBV5-1 TRBD2 TGCGCCAGCAGCCTTAGCGGGGGGGCAGATGAGCAGTTCTTC CASSLSGGADEQFF
. TRBJ2-5 TRBV3-1/TRBV3-2 TRBD2 TGTGCCAGCAGCCTCGGACTAGCGGGGGGGTGGAGGGAAGAGACCCAGTACTTC CASSLGLAGGWREETQYF
. TRBJ2-2 TRBV27 TRBD2 TGTGCCAGCAGTTTATGGCGGGAGAAGCCCGGGGAGCTGTTTTTT CASSLWREKPGELFF
once TRBJ2-5 TRBV4-1 . TGCGCCAGCAGCCAGATTGGGGGGTCAGAGACCCAGTACTTC CASSQIGGSETQYF
. TRBJ2-5 TRBV19 TRBD1 TGTGCCAGTATGCCAGGGGGCACGAAGACCCAGTACTTC CASMPGGTKTQYF
. TRBJ2-4 TRBV6-5 TRBD1 TGTGCCAGCAGTTACTCGAGGGACAGAAACATTCAGTACTTC CASSYSRDRNIQYF
. TRBJ2-2 TRBV5-1 . TGCGCCAGCAGCTTTGGAGGGGTTTCCACCGGGGAGCTGTTTTTT CASSFGGVSTGELFF
. TRBJ1-3 TRBV5-1 . TGCGCCAGCAGATTGGCAGGGGATAGAAACACCATATATTTT CASRLAGDRNTIYF
once TRBJ2-2 TRBV28 TRBD1 TGTGCCAGCAGTTTCCGGGACAGCCCTACCGGGGAGCTGTTTTTT CASSFRDSPTGELFF
. TRBJ1-5 TRBV4-1 . TGCGCCAGCAGCCAAGGTATTAAGGGGCAGCCCCAGCATTTT CASSQGIKGQPQHF
. TRBJ2-7 TRBV18 TRBD1 TGTGCCAGCTCACCGGGACAGGTAGGGGAATTTTCCTACGAGCAGTACTTC CASSPGQVGEFSYEQYF
. TRBJ2-1 TRBV19 TRBD2 TGTGCCAGTAGTGGAACGGGAGGGCCTTACAATGAGCAGTTCTTC CASSGTGGPYNEQFF
. TRBJ1-1 TRBV28 . TGTGCCAGCAGCCGCGTTGAAGCTTTCTTT CASSRVEAFF
. TRBJ1-3 TRBV5-1 . TGCGCCAGCAGCTTATATGGCTGGTCTGGAAACACCATATATTTT CASSLYGWSGNTIYF
. TRBJ1-2 TRBV12-3/TRBV12-4 . TGTGCCAGCAGTTTATCGGTACAGGATGGCTACACCTTC CASSLSVQDGYTF
. TRBJ1-6 TRBV11-2 TRBD1 TGTGCCAGCAGCTCGGGACAGAATTCACCCCTCCACTTT CASSSGQNSPLHF
. TRBJ2-5 TRBV7-9 TRBD2 TGTGCCAGCAGCTTAGTGGGGGGGACGAAGGAGACCCAGTACTTC CASSLVGGTKETQYF
. TRBJ1-5 TRBV27 . TGTGCCAGCAGCCAACAGGGTTATAGCAATCAGCCCCAGCATTTT CASSQQGYSNQPQHF
few TRBJ2-7 TRBV11-2 TRBD1 TGTGCCAGCAGCTCCGGGACAGGGTCCTACGAGCAGTACTTC CASSSGTGSYEQYF
few TRBJ1-2 TRBV6-6 . TGTGCCAGCAGACTTTCGGGGAGCGACTACACCTTC CASRLSGSDYTF
. TRBJ1-2 TRBV15 . TGTGCCACCAGCAGAGAACATCGGGGGAGGGGCCGGGGATATGGCTACACCTTC CATSREHRGRGRGYGYTF
. TRBJ1-2 TRBV5-8 . TGTGCCAGCAGCTTCACAGGGAACGGCTACACCTTC CASSFTGNGYTF
. TRBJ1-5 TRBV6-5 TRBD1 TGTGCCAGCAGTCTCGGACAGGTTGGCAATCAGCCCCAGCATTTT CASSLGQVGNQPQHF
. TRBJ2-7 TRBV7-9 TRBD1 TGTGCCAGCAGCTTATCGTCCGGGACAGGGAATGGTGTGGTCTCCGAGCAGTACTTC CASSLSSGTGNGVVSEQYF
. TRBJ1-1 TRBV10-3 . TGTGCCATCAGGCGCGAGTATCGGGACACTGAAGCTTTCTTT CAIRREYRDTEAFF
. TRBJ1-6 TRBV30 . TGTGCCTGCTCGGTGGGACTTAATTCACCCCTCCACTTT CACSVGLNSPLHF
. TRBJ1-2 TRBV5-8 TRBD1 TGTGCCAGCAGCTTTGACAGGGAGGTACTTTATGGCTACACCTTC CASSFDREVLYGYTF
. TRBJ1-4 TRBV27 . TGTGCCAGCAGTTTAGAACAGGGCGTAGAAAAACTGTTTTTT CASSLEQGVEKLFF
. TRBJ1-3 TRBV28 . TGTGCCAGCAGTTTTAGAGGGTCTGGAAACACCATATATTTT CASSFRGSGNTIYF
. TRBJ2-7 TRBV3-1/TRBV3-2 TRBD2 TGTGCCAGCAGCCAAGATACCAGCGGGAGTTCCCAGCAGTACTTC CASSQDTSGSSQQYF
. TRBJ1-4 TRBV11-2 . TGTGCCAGCAGCCGCGGGGGGTTTAATGAAAAACTGTTTTTT CASSRGGFNEKLFF
. TRBJ1-3 TRBV6-6 . TGTGCCAGCAGGACGACAGACTCTGGAAACACCATATATTTT CASRTTDSGNTIYF
once TRBJ2-5 TRBV3-1/TRBV3-2 . TGTGCCAGCAGCCCTTCACCAATAGGGGAATCGGAGACCCAGTACTTC CASSPSPIGESETQYF